This T cell receptor delta chain was observed in a study of Vδ1+ human thymocytes. Study observations and caveats: Around 18% of thymic delta-chain sequences were Vdelta2, with few Vdelta3, unlike blood Vdelta1+ controls. TRD repertoires were essentially private, unlike widely shared TRG clonotypes. Thymic TRG and TRD repertoires appeared highly polyclonal, with Gaussian CDR3 length distributions.

The template was reverse-transcribed extracted RNA. Multiplex PCR used pooled V-gene forward primers and a constant-region reverse primer to amplify CDR3s. TCRdb re-processed the multiplex PCR reads using CATT. The sample contains 50,000 to 75,000 delta-chain clones, approximately 16% of which appear only once. This clone was found a few times. Its antigen remains unidentified. CDR3 length equals 14 residues. Trimming removed 2 bases from V and 5 bases from J, with 12 bases in between. The V gene's germline CDR1 is TSWWSYY and CDR2 QGS. The sorted cells were CD3+ Vdelta1+ Vdelta2- thymocytes from alphabeta-depleted thymus. Vdelta1+ thymocyte sorts reached between about 97% and 99.6% purity.

This chain joins TRDV1 and TRDJ1; D unclear. This TCR was recovered from a girl in the first two years of life who had congenital heart surgery. The sequenced material came from Vdelta1+ gamma-delta thymocytes from the thymus. Subset reported: FACS-sorted CD3+ TCRalphabeta- TCRVdelta1+ TCRVdelta2- thymocytes. The CDR3 sequence is CALGEGGPIDKLIF. The CDR3, as DNA: TGTGCTCTTGGGGAAGGAGGGCCCATAGATAAACTCATCTTT.